This T cell receptor beta chain was documented in a study of T-cell reconstitution after alpha-beta-depleted transplantation in children. Regarding the study as a whole: Two months or so post-transplant, alpha-beta T cells reportedly derived from several hundred expanded graft clones.

Researchers prepared the TCRbeta library using unique molecular identifiers, the study reports. TCRdb processed the PCR reads anew with MiXCR; each CDR3 protein has one entry. Of approximately 500,000 distinct CDR3 sequences in the sample, approximately 30% were seen once. Germline-derived CDR1 and CDR2 are SGHRS and YFSETQ. This CDR3 comprises 16 residues. Unmatched junction bases numbered 5, after V lost 1 base and J lost 4 bases. As for this clonotype: The antigen remains undetermined.

This chain joins TRBV5-1 and TRBJ2-3, with TRBD2 matching 11 bases. This TCR was recovered from a boy younger than two with Wiskott-Aldrich syndrome, due to receive a stem cell transplant. Sample: PBMCs, taken before TCRalphabeta/CD19-depleted stem cell transplant. Here the CDR3 reads CASSLTSGRGADTQYF. CDR3 sequence (DNA): TGCGCCAGCAGCTTGACTAGCGGGAGAGGTGCAGATACGCAGTATTTT. The entire variable domain, with the rest obtained from reference TRBV5-1 and TRBJ2-3, is as follows: KAGVTQTPRYLIKTRGQQVTLSCSPISGHRSVSWYQQTPGQGLQFLFEYFSETQRNKGNFPGRFSGRQFSNSRSEMNVSTLELGDSALYLCASSLTSGRGADTQYFGPGTRLTVL.